This TCR beta chain was profiled in a study of blood T cell repertoires in COVID-19. Across the study: Acute-phase and convalescent COVID-19 samples originated in the United States, Italy and Spain. Nucleic acid was either cDNA or gDNA, and it came from T cells, B-cell-depleted T cells, or PBMCs.

CDR1 MNHEY and CDR2 SVGAGI come from the germline V gene. V dropped 9 bases and J dropped 5 bases, with 13 bases sitting between them. The CDR3 runs to 12 residues. A few counts support this clone. Under the authors' procedure: Reference gene primer amplification gave nucleated cell count estimates. Using immunoSEQ multiplex PCR, the repertoire was profiled, and TCRdb retains in-frame clones only, with some absent. The V and J calls and the clone size are those of that table, but D and trimming were determined from the DNA. There are about 150,000 clones in the sample; 84% occur only once, and roughly 6.8% lies in the top ten.

V gene TRBV6-5 combines with J gene TRBJ1-1, with D perhaps matching TRBD1 (6 bases). The sample consisted of peripheral blood. The receptor was derived from a woman between 50 and 59 years old in a cohort sampled during active or convalescent COVID-19. CDR3 residues: CASTGYGTEAFF. For the CDR3, the DNA is TGTGCCAGTACAGGGTACGGTACTGAAGCTTTCTTT.